Each of the 22 T cell receptor beta chains below was sequenced from the same sample in a study of T cells in Graves' hyperthyroidism and ophthalmopathy (dated by TCRdb to 2018 to 2020). The library was built by means of multiplex PCR. The reads were generated on an Illumina HiSeq 2000. TCR beta CDR3 regions were amplified from RNA transcripts. The first round of RT-PCR for the TCR CDR3 was performed with the HTBI primer set and the Qiagen OneStep RT-PCR kit. Starting from the raw public reads, TCRdb applied fastp trimming at Q25, assembled clones with MiXCR and retained in-frame beta chains. Every CDR3 protein is listed once, alongside the most common genes and DNA of its rows. The sample yields approximately 34,000 distinct CDR3 sequences; around half were counted once. The ten largest clones capture roughly 25% of the sample. The sample taken for sequencing was blood. These receptor sequences come from a woman aged 40 to 50 with Graves' ophthalmopathy.

The chain links TRBV5-6 to TRBJ2-7; D not resolved. Per germline, CDR1 SGHDT and CDR2 YYEEEE. V lost 4 bases and J lost 7, with 18 bases in between. This CDR3 has 14 residues. The CDR3 region is CASSANPGTREQYV. CDR3 bases: TGTGCCAGCAGCGCCAATCCAGGCACACGGGAGCAGTACGTC.

This clonotype has ten or more counts. J is TRBJ2-5 and V is TRBV20-1, with a possible D match to TRBD2 (8 bases). The CDR3 extends over 18 amino acids. Germline CDR1 reads DFQATT; CDR2 reads SNEGSKA (reference sequence). Deletions cut 3 bases from V and 5 bases from J, with 28 bases between. The CDR3 loop is CSASDTGAAGLAGETQYF. CDR3 DNA: TGCAGTGCTAGCGACACAGGGGCGGCTGGACTAGCAGGGGAGACCCAGTACTTC.

This clonotype was detected a few times. The chain uses TRBV2 and TRBJ1-6; TRBD1 matches 9 bases. The CDR3 sequence is 14 residues long. The V gene's germline CDR1 is SNHLY and CDR2 FYNNEI. V was clipped by 1 base and J by 10 bases; unmatched bases: 2. The CDR3 DNA follows: TGTGCCAGCAGTGAAGGGACAGGGGTCTCACCCCTCCACTTT. It is translated as CASSEGTGVSPLHF.

This clonotype was seen just once. The junction does not match germline at one end; this may be a read error. The chain uses TRBV4-3 and TRBJ2-1; the match to TRBD2 covers 7 bases. Germline loops: CDR1 LGHNA, CDR2 YSLEER. The length of the CDR3 is 15 residues. CDR3 bases: TGCGCCAGCAGCGCGTCCAGCGGGATCTACAATGCGCAGTTCTTC. This translates into CASSASSGIYNAQFF.

This clonotype occurred many times. This may be a read error, as it is one base from a much larger clone. V usage is TRBV20-1 and J usage is TRBJ2-7, with D unclear. Trimming shortened V by 3 bases and J by 2 bases, and 5 bases separated the two germline ends. The CDR3 is made up of 11 amino acids. Per the germline V gene, CDR1 is DFQATT and CDR2 is SNEGSKA (reference sequence). The CDR3: CSASGAYEQYF. In nucleotides, the CDR3 is TGCAGTGCTAGCGGTGCCTACGAGCAGTACTTC.

The chain recombines TRBV9 with TRBJ2-1; D is perhaps TRBD1 or TRBD2 (5 bases each). Per germline, CDR1 SGDLS and CDR2 YYNGEE. V lost 7 bases, J lost 7 bases, and 12 bases lay in between. CDR3 length equals 12 residues. DNA of the CDR3: TGTGCCAGCGGGGGTAGTTGGAATGAGCAGTTCTTC. This translates into CASGGSWNEQFF.

This sequence joins TRBV2 and TRBJ2-5; D uncertain. V was cut by 4 bases and J by 4 bases, with 7 bases left in between. Germline V gene lookup returns CDR1 SNHLY and CDR2 FYNNEI. This CDR3 region has 12 residues. The CDR3 coding sequence is TGTGCCAGCAGTGGACAAGGAGAGACCCAGTACTTC. This sequence encodes CASSGQGETQYF.

Details on this clonotype: A much more abundant neighbour one base away suggests this may be a read error. This chain connects TRBV3-1 to TRBJ2-7, with D uncertain. Trimming removed 6 bases from V and 1 base from J, with 13 bases in between. Germline values: CDR1 LGHDT, CDR2 YNNKEL (reference sequence). The CDR3 extends over 14 amino acids. CDR3 nucleotides: TGTGCCAGCAGTCCTGACGGCCATTCCTACGAGCAGTACTTC. It specifies CASSPDGHSYEQYF.

In this sample, this clonotype turned up many times. The chain couples TRBV13 to TRBJ1-1; weak D call: TRBD1 (6 bases). Germline-derived CDR1 and CDR2 are PRHDT and FYEKMQ (reference sequence). V shed 3 bases and J shed 3 bases, with 14 bases lying between them. The CDR3 sequence is 15 residues long. The CDR3, as DNA: TGTGCCAGCAGCTTCGACAGGCGCCCTGACACTGAAGCTTTCTTT. Amino acids: CASSFDRRPDTEAFF.

This clonotype came up once. No conserved phenylalanine or tryptophan ends this CDR3, so it is likely a read error. The DNA is omitted, as the CDR3 cannot be located on it reliably, and the CDR3 follows TCRdb's listing. This chain joins TRBV5-5 and TRBJ1-1; TRBD1 was called by the table and not checked on the DNA. 12 amino acids form the CDR3, both terminal residues included. Germline CDR1 and CDR2: SGHKS and YYEKEE (reference sequence). The CDR3 loop reads CASSFRGGLVFL.

On this clonotype itself: Its ends do not fully match the called genes, so a read error is possible. The chain carries TRBV9 and TRBJ1-5; D ambiguous. The CDR3 runs 19 residues. Germline V gene sequence: CDR1 SGDLS, CDR2 YYNGEE. This CDR3 is CANSVVGSGRRGGNQPQHF. CDR3 bases: TGTGCCAACAGCGTAGTTGGGTCTGGGCGGCGGGGAGGGAATCAGCCCCAGCATTTT.

Here the CDR3 DNA reads TGTGCCAGTAGTGTAGGTGCCGGGGGACTAGCGGGGGGCTACTCTGGGGCCAACGTCCTGACTTTC. Translated, it gives CASSVGAGGLAGGYSGANVLTF. The chain is built from TRBV19 and TRBJ2-6; TRBD2 matches at 15 bases. The CDR3 sequence is 22 residues long. The V gene end was trimmed by 5 bases and the J gene end by 0 bases; junction bases not matched to a gene: 14. CDR1 is LNHDA, CDR2 SQIVND, per germline (reference sequence).

The chain has TRBV10-3 and TRBJ1-2, with D perhaps matching TRBD1 (5 bases). V was clipped by 0 bases and J by 8 bases, with 22 bases between them. Germline V gene sequence: CDR1 ENHRY, CDR2 SYGVKD. The CDR3 contains 17 residues. The CDR3 region has the DNA TGTGCCATCAGTGAGTCCGAAACGCAGGCAGGGCTGCAAGGCTACACCTTC. This translates into CAISESETQAGLQGYTF.

Turning to this clonotype: One junction end does not reproduce the germline sequence, and a read error may be involved. CDR3 sequence: CASSMCQGTSGRRYAVF. As DNA, the CDR3 is TGTGCCAGTAGTATGTGCCAGGGGACTAGCGGGAGAAGATACGCAGTATTT. This rearrangement joins TRBV19 to TRBJ2-3, with 14 nucleotides matching TRBD2. The CDR3 extends over 17 amino acids. Per the germline V gene, CDR1 is LNHDA and CDR2 is SQIVND (reference sequence).

The sample holds many counts of this clonotype. The CDR3 bases are TGTGCCAGCAGCAACCGGGACCCTCCCTACGAGCAGTACTTC. It yields the protein CASSNRDPPYEQYF. The gene calls are TRBV3-2 and TRBJ2-7; the table's D call, TRBD1, was not checked against the DNA. TRBV3-2 is a pseudogene. This CDR3 contains 14 residues.

At least ten counts were recorded for this clonotype. The chain has TRBV3-1 and TRBJ1-5; D gene ambiguous. CDR3 length equals 13 residues. Trimming took 0 bases from V and 6 from J, leaving 6 bases between them. Germline loops: CDR1 LGHDT, CDR2 YNNKEL (reference sequence). The CDR3 bases are TGTGCCAGCAGCCAAGATGAAGGTCAGCCCCAGCATTTT. Residues: CASSQDEGQPQHF. Drawing the rest from reference TRBV3-1 and TRBJ1-5, the complete variable domain is DTAVSQTPKYLVTQMGNDKSIKCEQNLGHDTMYWYKQDSKKFLKIMFSYNNKELIINETVPNRFSPKSPDKAHLNLHINSLELGDSAVYFCASSQDEGQPQHFGDGTRLSIL.

The chain has TRBV5-5 and TRBJ2-1; weak D call: TRBD2 (6 bases). V was shortened by 0 bases and J by 5 bases, with 9 bases between the two germline ends. The CDR3 sequence is 14 residues long. The germline gives CDR1 SGHKS, CDR2 YYEKEE (reference sequence). CDR3 region: CASSLAWGDNEQFF. CDR3 DNA sequence: TGTGCCAGCAGCTTGGCCTGGGGGGACAATGAGCAGTTCTTC.

This clonotype is termed medium-sized. V usage is TRBV29-1 and J usage is TRBJ1-2; 11 bases are shared with TRBD1. V shed 7 bases, J shed 6 bases, and the junction held 4 bases outside the gene matches. The CDR3 is 12 residues long. CDR1 is SQVTM and CDR2 is ANQGSEA in the germline V gene. CDR3 in amino acids: CSGWGQGDGYTF. Here the CDR3 DNA reads TGCAGCGGATGGGGACAGGGGGATGGCTACACCTTC.

The chain combines TRBV9 with TRBJ2-1; 7 positions agree with TRBD2. CDR3 length: 17 amino acids. Trimming took 3 bases from V and 2 from J; bases not matched to a gene: 11. Per germline, CDR1 SGDLS and CDR2 YYNGEE. CDR3 nucleotides: TGTGCCAGCAGCGACGGTCTGAGGGGAGGGACCTACAATGAGCAGTTCTTC. Translation gives CASSDGLRGGTYNEQFF.

A single count supports this clonotype. The rearrangement joins TRBV20-1 to TRBJ1-5; no reliable D call. This CDR3 contains 12 residues. Trimming removed 3 bases at V and 11 bases at J, with 14 bases between. The germline CDR1 and CDR2 sequences are DFQATT and SNEGSKA (reference sequence). The CDR3 is CSARPGGETQHF. In DNA form, the CDR3 reads TGCAGTGCTAGGCCGGGTGGAGAGACCCAGCATTTT.

Details on this clonotype: A read error is possible here, since a much larger clone lies one base away. V usage is TRBV21-1 and J usage is TRBJ2-1; the tabulated D call, TRBD1, remains unverified against the DNA. TRBV21-1 is marked as a pseudogene. The CDR3 totals 13 residues. The CDR3 protein is CASSPGIGNEQFF. The CDR3 DNA follows: TGTGCCAGCAGTCCCGGAATTGGCAATGAGCAGTTCTTC.

The table lists this clonotype with many counts. The V and J genes are TRBV28 and TRBJ1-5; D not resolved. The germline V gene encodes CDR1 MDHEN and CDR2 SYDVKM. The CDR3 runs 13 residues. V shed 3 bases and J shed 0 bases, with 3 bases lying between them. The CDR3 region is CASSLISNQPQHF. The CDR3 nucleotides are TGTGCCAGCAGTTTGATTAGCAATCAGCCCCAGCATTTT.